This TCR beta chain stems from a study of T cells in Graves' hyperthyroidism and ophthalmopathy. About the research overall: Before treatment of any kind, peripheral blood was taken at initial diagnosis.

Regarding the study as a whole: Within blood appeared most thyroid clonotypes that had expanded above 0.001.

This clonotype came up a few times. Its specificity is unknown. This clone may be a read error of a much larger clone one base away. V was clipped by 5 bases and J by 2 bases, with 19 bases between them. The CDR3 is 17 amino acids. In germline, CDR1 is SEHNR, CDR2 FQNEAQ (reference sequence). Amplification targeted TCR beta CDR3 regions from RNA transcripts. The HTBI set primed first-round TCR CDR3 RT-PCR. TCRdb processed the multiplex PCR reads anew with MiXCR; each CDR3 protein has one entry. The table includes a few hundred thousand distinct CDR3 sequences, less than 20% detected once. Calling Graves' hyperthyroidism stable meant ophthalmopathy did not progress within 18 months. Each diagnosis drew on symptoms, thyroxine, TRAb, thyroid ultrasound and orbital computed tomography findings.

V usage is TRBV7-9 and J usage is TRBJ2-1; D may be TRBD2 (6 bases). Sequenced input: blood. The origin of this receptor is a woman aged 50 to 60 with Graves' hyperthyroidism. The CDR3 spells CASSDTTRPHPYNEQFF. The DNA for the CDR3 is TGTGCCAGCAGCGACACGACTAGACCTCACCCCTACAATGAGCAGTTCTTC.